This is a list of T cell receptor beta chains from one sample in a study of CD8 T cells in cerebrospinal fluid in Alzheimer's disease. TCRdb reprocessed the 10x single-cell sequencing reads, with one entry per CDR3 protein and no DNA. This sample's table has approximately 550 distinct CDR3 sequences. Sequenced: cerebrospinal fluid. Receptors were obtained from a human donor with Parkinson's disease. Both conserved end residues are part of each CDR3. Not every row has a clone size; where given, it reads once, few, many or a size class.

v_call	clone_size	j_call	cdr3_aa
TRBV18	medium-sized	TRBJ2-2	CASSPRIAGGPNTGELFF
TRBV28	large	TRBJ2-7	CASSLVDEQYF
TRBV4-3	large	TRBJ1-2	CASSQEPPEQDRRAGYTF
TRBV12-3/TRBV12-4	large	TRBJ2-2	CASRASGRALGTGELFF
TRBV6-1	medium-sized	TRBJ2-5	CASRRNQETQYF
TRBV7-9	-	TRBJ2-2	CASSDGQANTGELFF
TRBV15	large	TRBJ1-1	CATSRDRGPNTEAFF
TRBV4-2	large	TRBJ1-3	CASSLLNTIYF
TRBV5-1	medium-sized	TRBJ2-2	CASTVGGGNTGELFF
TRBV7-8	medium-sized	TRBJ1-4	CASSLVGLDLATNEKLFF
TRBV19	medium-sized	TRBJ2-3	CASSMTSGVDTQYF
TRBV24-1	large	TRBJ2-3	CATSDPVGGSADTQYF
TRBV28	large	TRBJ2-2	CASSRRDRVHTGELFF
TRBV12-3/TRBV12-4	large	TRBJ2-3	CASSLGPGTDTQYF
TRBV5-1	medium-sized	TRBJ2-5	CASSLNPGVQETQYF
TRBV6-1	medium-sized	TRBJ2-3	CASSPTRGSTDTQYF
TRBV4-2	medium-sized	TRBJ1-6	CASSPGGWGGDNSPLHF
TRBV24-1	hyperexpanded	TRBJ2-2	CATSDLTDTGELFF
TRBV18	large	TRBJ2-3	CASSPPGQGVDTQYF
TRBV4-2	large	TRBJ2-2	CASSPGTGDTGELFF
TRBV6-5	medium-sized	TRBJ1-3	CASRPGHSGNTIYF
TRBV5-4	medium-sized	TRBJ1-2	CASSSPTGGSNYGYTF
TRBV20-1	large	TRBJ1-4	CSASWSEKLFF
TRBV12-3/TRBV12-4	large	TRBJ2-7	CASSSLAGSYEQYF
TRBV5-1	medium-sized	TRBJ2-5	CASSLEPGGETQYF
TRBV9	large	TRBJ2-7	CASSVGSGSYEQYF
TRBV12-3/TRBV12-4	medium-sized	TRBJ1-5	CASSLGGGNGNQPQHF
TRBV9	large	TRBJ2-7	CASSVGAYGGLEQYF
TRBV7-2	hyperexpanded	TRBJ1-2	CASSWGGGSNYGYTF
TRBV19	medium-sized	TRBJ2-1	CASTPGLATYNEQFF
TRBV9	medium-sized	TRBJ2-1	CASSRGTAEQFF
TRBV5-1	large	TRBJ2-5	CASSPGTGGPKTQYF
TRBV5-4	medium-sized	TRBJ2-3	CASSPRQGATDTQYF
TRBV6-2/TRBV6-3	large	TRBJ1-1	CASSYSKQNTEAFF
TRBV7-2	large	TRBJ1-5	CASSLVTVGQPQHF
TRBV11-2	medium-sized	TRBJ1-5	CASSFRDQPQHF
TRBV11-1	large	TRBJ2-7	CASSLSQYEQYF
TRBV18	medium-sized	TRBJ1-1	CASSPIPDRGNTEAFF
TRBV7-2	medium-sized	TRBJ2-5	CASSRGAGGPRETQYF
TRBV6-2/TRBV6-3	large	TRBJ2-6	CASSLTASGANVLTF
TRBV5-6	medium-sized	TRBJ2-3	CASSTGTVADTQYF
TRBV12-3/TRBV12-4	large	TRBJ2-7	CASSNNPGLAEYEQYF
TRBV7-2	large	TRBJ2-3	CASSLYTDTQYF
TRBV12-3/TRBV12-4	large	TRBJ2-1	CASSPGEVREQFF
TRBV18	large	TRBJ2-1	CASSPLLEDNEQFF
TRBV5-6	large	TRBJ2-2	CASSVRQGANTGELFF
TRBV6-2/TRBV6-3	medium-sized	TRBJ1-2	CASSPGYGYTF
TRBV5-1	-	TRBJ1-1	CASSLDGMWNTEAFF
TRBV27	large	TRBJ2-2	CASRLGQGTGELFF
TRBV6-5	large	TRBJ1-5	CASSYSQGGNQPQHF
TRBV9	large	TRBJ2-5	CASSVPTTGEGETQYF